Following are 7 T cell receptor beta chains from one sample sequenced in a study of OX40 agonist ivuxolimab in advanced cancers. Using immunoSEQ multiplex PCR, the repertoire was profiled, and TCRdb retains in-frame clones only, with some absent. The repertoire holds approximately 61,000 clones, with around nine tenths as singletons. The specimen comprised CD4+ or CD8+ T cells sorted from blood, sampled in a trial of the OX40 agonist ivuxolimab. These receptors originate from an adult with an advanced solid tumor such as melanoma, head and neck, liver or kidney cancer.

The gene calls are TRBV6-5 and TRBJ1-5; TRBD1 aligns across 7 bases. J was trimmed by 5 bases and V by 6 bases; bases with no gene match: 7. Germline CDR1 and CDR2: MNHEY and SVGAGI. The CDR3 sequence is 14 residues long. In DNA, the CDR3 is TGTGCCAGCAGCCTACAGGGGCCCCATCAGCCCCAGCATTTT. It yields the protein CASSLQGPHQPQHF.

This clone showed up just once. V usage is TRBV11-2 and J usage is TRBJ2-5, with D perhaps matching TRBD1 (6 bases). The better agreement between TRBJ2-7 and the DNA end casts doubt on the J call. Germline V CDR1 and CDR2: SGHAT, FQNNGV. The CDR3 totals 15 residues. CDR3 loop: CASTLRARGFSEQYF. The DNA for the CDR3 is TGTGCCAGCACCCTGAGGGCCAGGGGATTTTCCGAGCAGTACTTC.

The genes are TRBV7-2 and TRBJ1-2, with D perhaps TRBD1 (5 bases). With 5 bases removed from V and 0 bases from J, the gap between germline ends came to 10 bases. The CDR3 runs 14 residues. Per germline, CDR1 SGHTA and CDR2 FQGNSA. DNA for the CDR3: TGTGCCAGCAGCAACAGGCGCGCTAACTATGGCTACACCTTC. This translates into CASSNRRANYGYTF.

The rearrangement joins TRBV18 to TRBJ2-7; 7 nucleotides align to TRBD2. CDR1 is KGHSH, CDR2 LQKENI, per germline. With 2 bases clipped from V and 1 base from J, the junction kept 2 bases outside the gene matches. The CDR3 has 14 amino acids. CDR3 sequence (DNA): TGTGCCAGCTCACCAGGGGGAGGGTCCTACGAGCAGTACTTC. As protein: CASSPGGGSYEQYF.

This clone was seen just once. This chain uses TRBV5-6 with TRBJ1-2; 11 bases line up with TRBD1. Trimming took 4 bases from V and 4 from J; bases not matched to a gene: 12. Per germline, CDR1 SGHDT and CDR2 YYEEEE. This CDR3 has 17 amino acids. The CDR3 DNA reads TGTGCCAGCAGCCGCGGACAGGGGGCGGTGGTCGTCTATGGCTACACCTTC. Amino acids: CASSRGQGAVVVYGYTF. Drawing the rest from reference TRBV5-6 and TRBJ1-2, the complete variable domain is DAGVTQSPTHLIKTRGQQVTLRCSPKSGHDTVSWYQQALGQGPQFIFQYYEEEERQRGNFPDRFSGHQFPNYSSELNVNALLLGDSALYLCASSRGQGAVVVYGYTFGSGTRLTVV.

V and J are TRBV5-4 and TRBJ2-5; 7 nucleotides align to TRBD1. Unmatched junction bases numbered 3, after V lost 4 bases and J lost 0 bases. Germline CDR1 reads SGHNT; CDR2 reads YYREEE (reference sequence). The CDR3 runs to 14 residues. In DNA form, the CDR3 reads TGTGCCAGCAGCACTGGGACAGACCAAGAGACCCAGTACTTC. Encoded protein: CASSTGTDQETQYF.

The chain joins TRBV19 to TRBJ2-5; TRBD2 matches at 9 bases. Germline assignment: CDR1 LNHDA and CDR2 SQIVND (reference sequence). The CDR3 extends over 16 amino acids. Germline trimming cut 7 bases from V and 2 bases from J; bases unmatched to any gene: 11. CDR3 coding DNA: TGTGCCAGTAAAGTTACGACTAGCGGAAAACAAGAGACCCAGTACTTC. Protein: CASKVTTSGKQETQYF.